Listed below are T cell receptor beta chains from one sample, sequenced in a study of blood T cell repertoires in COVID-19. The table came from immunoSEQ multiplex PCR; TCRdb's copy has only in-frame clones and leaves some out. Of about 130,000 clones detected, almost 85% appear once; the ten largest clones hold under 15%. Source material: peripheral blood. These receptors originate from a woman aged 25 to 39 who had recovered from COVID-19. Both conserved end residues are part of each CDR3. D genes are given only for firm matches. Clone sizes are given selectively: once, few, many, or a class where the clone is expanded.

clone_size,d_call,j_call,v_call,cdr3_aa,cdr3_nt
-,-,TRBJ2-7,TRBV6-5,CASSLTSYEQYF,TGTGCCAGCAGTCTGACTAGTTACGAGCAGTACTTC
-,-,TRBJ2-3,TRBV25-1,CASSSWRLSTDTQYF,TGTGCCAGCAGTAGTTGGAGACTGAGCACAGATACGCAGTATTTT
-,-,TRBJ2-5,TRBV11-2,CASSLVISGQETQYF,TGTGCCAGCAGCTTAGTCATATCAGGTCAAGAGACCCAGTACTTC
-,-,TRBJ1-4,TRBV6-5,CASSYSGGNEKLFF,TGTGCCAGCAGTTACTCGGGAGGAAATGAAAAACTGTTTTTT
-,-,TRBJ2-7,TRBV19,CASGPPAGGNYEQYF,TGTGCCAGTGGGCCCCCCGCAGGGGGGAACTACGAGCAGTACTTC
-,-,TRBJ2-3,TRBV7-2,CASSLVGSIPSSDTQYF,TGTGCCAGCAGCTTAGTGGGTAGCATCCCCTCCTCAGATACGCAGTATTTT
-,-,TRBJ1-5,TRBV7-6,CASSSGGHYQPQHF,TGTGCCAGCAGCTCGGGGGGACATTATCAGCCCCAGCATTTT
-,TRBD1,TRBJ1-2,TRBV5-6,CASSPTYAGDRGDYGYTF,TGTGCCAGCAGCCCTACATACGCCGGGGACAGGGGCGACTATGGCTACACCTTC
-,TRBD1,TRBJ1-2,TRBV3-1/TRBV3-2,CASSSRTGRYGYTF,TGTGCCAGCAGCTCCCGGACAGGGAGATATGGCTACACCTTC
-,-,TRBJ2-5,TRBV5-1,CASSLTGHTQETQYF,TGCGCCAGCAGCTTAACGGGACACACTCAAGAGACCCAGTACTTC
-,-,TRBJ2-3,TRBV5-6,CASSPSGLYTDTQYF,TGTGCCAGCAGCCCCTCTGGCCTGTACACAGATACGCAGTATTTT
-,-,TRBJ1-3,TRBV29-1,CSVGEGGNTIYF,TGCAGCGTGGGAGAGGGAGGAAACACCATATATTTT
-,TRBD1,TRBJ2-3,TRBV6-4,CASSDHRGDTQYF,TGTGCCAGCAGTGACCACAGGGGGGATACGCAGTATTTT
-,-,TRBJ2-7,TRBV6-5,CASSHRDSYEQYF,TGTGCCAGCAGTCACAGGGATTCCTACGAGCAGTACTTC
few,-,TRBJ1-1,TRBV7-9,CASSPGPGKGNTEAFF,TGTGCCAGCAGCCCAGGACCGGGGAAGGGGAACACTGAAGCTTTCTTT
-,TRBD1,TRBJ2-7,TRBV5-1,CASPLNRGNEQYF,TGCGCCAGTCCATTAAACAGGGGCAACGAGCAGTACTTC
-,TRBD1,TRBJ1-1,TRBV6-5,CASSYGTANTEAFF,TGTGCCAGCAGTTACGGGACAGCGAACACTGAAGCTTTCTTT
-,-,TRBJ2-1,TRBV9,CASSVTGVQFNEQFF,TGTGCCAGCAGCGTAACGGGAGTTCAGTTCAATGAGCAGTTCTTC
-,-,TRBJ2-4,TRBV6-6,CASSNRDKENIQYF,TGTGCCAGCAGTAACCGGGACAAAGAAAACATTCAGTACTTC
-,TRBD2,TRBJ2-1,TRBV10-3,CAISESGLAGYSEQFF,TGTGCCATCAGTGAGTCAGGACTAGCGGGATACAGTGAGCAGTTCTTC
-,-,TRBJ1-2,TRBV5-1,CASSSLADYGYTF,TGCGCCAGCAGCTCCCTAGCGGACTATGGCTACACCTTC
-,-,TRBJ2-7,TRBV12-3/TRBV12-4,CASSRTGYEQYF,TGTGCCAGCAGCCGGACTGGTTACGAGCAGTACTTC
-,TRBD1,TRBJ1-4,TRBV3-1/TRBV3-2,CASSRGTANEKLFF,TGTGCCAGCAGCAGGGGGACAGCTAATGAAAAACTGTTTTTT
-,-,TRBJ1-1,TRBV3-1/TRBV3-2,CASSQYRNTEAFF,TGTGCCAGCAGCCAATATAGGAACACTGAAGCTTTCTTT
-,TRBD2,TRBJ2-2,TRBV27,CASSDPGLAGDTGELFF,TGTGCCAGCAGTGATCCCGGACTAGCGGGAGACACCGGGGAGCTGTTTTTT
-,-,TRBJ1-2,TRBV5-1,CASSLTGYGYTF,TGCGCCAGCAGCTTGACAGGGTATGGCTACACCTTC
few,TRBD1,TRBJ2-7,TRBV9,CASSVETGGSYEQYF,TGTGCCAGCAGCGTAGAGACAGGGGGCTCCTACGAGCAGTACTTC
once,TRBD2,TRBJ2-1,TRBV10-3,CAIGASGDLTYNEQFF,TGTGCCATCGGTGCTAGCGGGGACTTAACTTACAATGAGCAGTTCTTC
once,TRBD2,TRBJ2-5,TRBV2,CASSPGLGETQYF,TGTGCCAGCAGTCCGGGACTAGGGGAGACCCAGTACTTC
-,TRBD1,TRBJ1-2,TRBV2,CASGGTGIYGYTF,TGTGCCAGCGGAGGGACAGGCATCTATGGCTACACCTTC
-,-,TRBJ1-2,TRBV19,CASNSRAEAYGYTF,TGTGCCAGTAACAGCAGGGCCGAGGCCTATGGCTACACCTTC
-,TRBD1,TRBJ2-7,TRBV6-5,CASSPGTGNYEQYF,TGTGCCAGCAGCCCCGGGACAGGAAACTACGAGCAGTACTTC
-,-,TRBJ2-7,TRBV18,CASSPISPPGMTYEQYF,TGTGCCAGCTCACCAATCTCACCACCAGGCATGACCTACGAGCAGTACTTC
-,TRBD1,TRBJ1-2,TRBV14,CASSPVGQGAFGYTF,TGTGCCAGCAGCCCGGTGGGACAGGGGGCATTTGGCTACACCTTC
-,-,TRBJ2-1,TRBV7-9,CASSLSTRGNEQFF,TGTGCCAGCAGCCTATCGACTAGAGGCAATGAGCAGTTCTTC
few,-,TRBJ1-6,TRBV19,CASTPGQAFNSPLHF,TGTGCCAGTACCCCGGGACAAGCGTTTAATTCACCCCTCCACTTT
-,-,TRBJ2-5,TRBV4-2,CASSQGRSETQYF,TGTGCCAGCAGCCAAGGGAGGAGCGAGACCCAGTACTTC
once,-,TRBJ1-4,TRBV14,CASSQAVRRTGGEKLFF,TGTGCCAGCAGCCAAGCTGTTCGCAGGACTGGAGGGGAAAAACTGTTTTTT
-,TRBD1,TRBJ1-2,TRBV11-2,CASTKTGQGATGYTF,TGTGCCAGCACCAAAACCGGACAGGGGGCTACTGGCTACACCTTC
-,-,TRBJ1-5,TRBV6-1,CASSVGWGGSNQPQHF,TGTGCCAGCAGTGTGGGATGGGGGGGCAGCAATCAGCCCCAGCATTTT
-,-,TRBJ1-1,TRBV5-8,CASSLVWRNTEAFF,TGTGCCAGCAGCTTAGTCTGGAGGAACACTGAAGCTTTCTTT
-,-,TRBJ1-6,TRBV7-6,CASSSGAAGNSPLHF,TGTGCCAGCAGCTCGGGTGCGGCGGGGAATTCACCCCTCCACTTT
-,TRBD1,TRBJ1-1,TRBV12-5,CASGLTPTGSQDTEAFF,TGTGCTAGTGGTTTGACCCCGACAGGGAGTCAGGACACTGAAGCTTTCTTT
once,-,TRBJ1-6,TRBV4-1,CASSFTTGSYNSPLHF,TGCGCCAGCAGCTTTACGACTGGCTCCTATAATTCACCCCTCCACTTT
-,-,TRBJ1-2,TRBV11-1,CASSLARGRINYGYTF,TGTGCCAGCAGCTTAGCGCGGGGACGGATTAACTATGGCTACACCTTC
few,-,TRBJ1-6,TRBV5-1,CASRPGQNNSPLHF,TGCGCCAGTCGCCCCGGACAGAATAATTCACCCCTCCACTTT
-,-,TRBJ2-3,TRBV6-5,CASSHKGSDTQYF,TGTGCCAGCAGTCATAAGGGGTCAGATACGCAGTATTTT
-,TRBD2,TRBJ2-5,TRBV5-4,CASGLAGLYQETQYF,TGTGCCAGCGGCCTAGCGGGTTTGTACCAAGAGACCCAGTACTTC
-,TRBD1,TRBJ1-3,TRBV10-3,CAIGQGLGNTIYF,TGTGCCATCGGACAGGGGTTAGGAAACACCATATATTTT
-,-,TRBJ2-5,TRBV7-2,CASSRGQETQYF,TGTGCCAGCAGCCGGGGGCAAGAGACCCAGTACTTC
-,TRBD1,TRBJ1-1,TRBV4-1,CASSQGDRVGTEAFF,TGCGCCAGCAGCCAAGGCGACAGGGTGGGAACTGAAGCTTTCTTT
-,TRBD1,TRBJ2-7,TRBV27,CASRRTGAHEQYF,TGTGCCAGCAGGCGGACAGGGGCCCACGAGCAGTACTTC
-,-,TRBJ1-2,TRBV19,CASSLSRDYGYTF,TGTGCCAGTAGTCTAAGCAGGGACTATGGCTACACCTTC
-,-,TRBJ1-1,TRBV9,CASSPRAGENTEAFF,TGTGCCAGCAGCCCCCGGGCGGGGGAGAACACTGAAGCTTTCTTT
-,TRBD2,TRBJ2-1,TRBV4-2,CASSQQEGSGMITYNEQFF,TGTGCCAGCAGCCAACAGGAAGGTAGCGGGATGATAACCTACAATGAGCAGTTCTTC
few,-,TRBJ2-3,TRBV10-1,CASSGGGGPDTQYF,TGCGCCAGCAGTGGAGGGGGGGGGCCTGATACGCAGTATTTT